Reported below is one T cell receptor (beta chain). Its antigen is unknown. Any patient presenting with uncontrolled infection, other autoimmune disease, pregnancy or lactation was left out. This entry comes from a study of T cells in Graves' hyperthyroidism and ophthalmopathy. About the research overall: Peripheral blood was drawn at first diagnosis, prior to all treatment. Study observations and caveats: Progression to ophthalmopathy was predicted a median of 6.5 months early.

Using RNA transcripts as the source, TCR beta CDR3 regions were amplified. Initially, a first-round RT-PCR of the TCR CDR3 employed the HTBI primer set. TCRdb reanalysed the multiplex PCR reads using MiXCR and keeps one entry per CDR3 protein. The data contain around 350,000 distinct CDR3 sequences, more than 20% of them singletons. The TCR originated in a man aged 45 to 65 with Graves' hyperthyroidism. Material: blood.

The CDR3 reads CASSLGDMAGGSYNEQFF. CDR3 nucleotides: TGTGCCAGCAGCTTAGGAGATATGGCGGGAGGGTCCTACAATGAGCAGTTCTTC. The chain couples TRBV11-3 to TRBJ2-1; 9 nucleotides agree with TRBD2. The CDR3 is made up of 18 amino acids. The V gene end was trimmed by 1 base and the J gene end by 1 base; junction bases not matched to a gene: 8. CDR1 is SGHNT and CDR2 is YENEEA in the germline V gene.